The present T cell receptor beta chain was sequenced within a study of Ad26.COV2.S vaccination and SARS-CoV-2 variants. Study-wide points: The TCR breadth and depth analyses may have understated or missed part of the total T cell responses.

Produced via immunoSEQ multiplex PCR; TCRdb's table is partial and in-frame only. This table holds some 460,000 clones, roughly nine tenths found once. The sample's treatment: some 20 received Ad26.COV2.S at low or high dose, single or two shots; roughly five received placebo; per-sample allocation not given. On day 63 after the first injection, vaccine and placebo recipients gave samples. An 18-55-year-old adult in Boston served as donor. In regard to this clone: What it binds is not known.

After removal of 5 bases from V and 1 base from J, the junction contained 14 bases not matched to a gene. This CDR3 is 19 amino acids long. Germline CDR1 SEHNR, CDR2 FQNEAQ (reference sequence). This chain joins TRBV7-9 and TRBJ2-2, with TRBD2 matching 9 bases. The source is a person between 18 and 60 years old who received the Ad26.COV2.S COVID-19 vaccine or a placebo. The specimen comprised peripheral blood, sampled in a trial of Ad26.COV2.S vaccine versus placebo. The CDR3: CASSESLAGYSWNTGELFF. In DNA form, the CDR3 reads TGTGCCAGCAGCGAAAGCCTAGCGGGATATTCTTGGAACACCGGGGAGCTGTTTTTT.